This entry lists 8 T cell receptor beta chains sequenced from one sample in a study of cytomegalovirus exposure and HLA in healthy donors. The PCR contained 60 Vbeta and 13 Jbeta primers. The assay was immunoSEQ multiplex PCR, and TCRdb's table has in-frame clones only and misses some. Of more than 95,000 clones listed, 10% are singletons. Material for sequencing was PBMCs. The receptors were sampled from a man aged 35 to 55 in good health and CMV-seropositive.

This clone was counted between two and nine times. The genes are TRBV6-1 and TRBJ1-2; D gene ambiguous. Trimming stripped 5 bases from V and 1 base from J, with 14 bases between. In germline, CDR1 is MNHNS, CDR2 SASEGT. The CDR3 is 15 amino acids. The CDR3 nucleotides read TGTGCCAGCAGTTTATATGCTACGAATAACTATGGCTACACCTTC. This codes for CASSLYATNNYGYTF.

The V and J genes are TRBV29-1 and TRBJ2-1; 8 bases agree with TRBD2. Germline-derived CDR1 and CDR2 are SQVTM and ANQGSEA. The J segment lost 3 bases and the V segment lost 5 bases, leaving 6 bases of the junction unmatched. This CDR3 comprises 14 residues. The CDR3 DNA sequence: TGCAGCGTTTATGCTAGCGGGTTCTACAATGAGCAGTTCTTC. It yields the protein CSVYASGFYNEQFF.

V usage is TRBV7-6 and J usage is TRBJ2-1; 7 bases fit TRBD2. CDR3 length: 15 residues. Germline CDR1 and CDR2: SGHVS and FNYEAQ. The ends lost 3 bases at V and 7 bases at J; junction bases unmatched: 9. The DNA for the CDR3 is TGTGCCAGCAGCTTCCCGGGACTATGGACGAATGAGCAGTTCTTC. Protein: CASSFPGLWTNEQFF.

This chain links TRBV2 with TRBJ2-2, with a weak D call TRBD2 (5 bases). Looked up from germline, CDR1 is SNHLY and CDR2 is FYNNEI. V lost 7 bases to trimming and J lost 5 bases, with 11 bases between them. The CDR3 spans 13 residues. Here the CDR3 DNA reads TGTGCCAGCATGATTCGGGAAACCGGGGAGCTGTTTTTT. It yields the protein CASMIRETGELFF.

There are a few counts of this clone. The chain joins TRBV5-6 to TRBJ2-5; D is perhaps TRBD2 (5 bases). The V end lost 3 bases, the J end lost 7 bases, and 7 bases lay between the germline ends. The CDR3 totals 11 residues. CDR1 SGHDT and CDR2 YYEEEE come from the germline V gene. The CDR3 sequence: CASSSEGTQYF. CDR3 sequence (DNA): TGTGCCAGCAGCTCCGAGGGGACCCAGTACTTC.

The chain employs TRBV5-1 and TRBJ1-4; no clear D gene. V lost 4 bases to trimming and J lost 0 bases, with 10 bases between them. This CDR3 is built from 15 residues. CDR1 is SGHRS, CDR2 YFSETQ, per germline. CDR3 DNA: TGCGCCAGCAGCGACTCACGTGCAACTAATGAAAAACTGTTTTTT. This sequence encodes CASSDSRATNEKLFF.

V is TRBV28 and J is TRBJ1-2, with unresolved D. The CDR3 runs to 15 residues. The V gene's germline CDR1 is MDHEN and CDR2 SYDVKM. Trimming removed 7 bases from V and 0 bases from J, with 15 bases in between. CDR3 nucleotide sequence: TGTGCCAGCAAGTCGACGGCGACATCTAACTATGGCTACACCTTC. Translating it yields CASKSTATSNYGYTF.

This clone was counted a few times. This rearrangement joins TRBV2 to TRBJ2-7, with D perhaps matching TRBD2 (6 bases). The germline CDR1 and CDR2 sequences are SNHLY and FYNNEI. This CDR3 is 13 amino acids long. V was trimmed by 2 bases and J by 2 bases, leaving 7 bases between them. The CDR3 loop reads CASSESGPYEQYF. Here the CDR3 DNA reads TGTGCCAGCAGTGAAAGCGGGCCCTACGAGCAGTACTTC. Combining the CDR3 with reference TRBV2 and TRBJ2-7 gives the whole variable domain EPEVTQTPSHQVTQMGQEVILRCVPISNHLYFYWYRQILGQKVEFLVSFYNNEISEKSEIFDDQFSVERPDGSNFTLKIRSTKLEDSAMYFCASSESGPYEQYFGPGTRLTVT.